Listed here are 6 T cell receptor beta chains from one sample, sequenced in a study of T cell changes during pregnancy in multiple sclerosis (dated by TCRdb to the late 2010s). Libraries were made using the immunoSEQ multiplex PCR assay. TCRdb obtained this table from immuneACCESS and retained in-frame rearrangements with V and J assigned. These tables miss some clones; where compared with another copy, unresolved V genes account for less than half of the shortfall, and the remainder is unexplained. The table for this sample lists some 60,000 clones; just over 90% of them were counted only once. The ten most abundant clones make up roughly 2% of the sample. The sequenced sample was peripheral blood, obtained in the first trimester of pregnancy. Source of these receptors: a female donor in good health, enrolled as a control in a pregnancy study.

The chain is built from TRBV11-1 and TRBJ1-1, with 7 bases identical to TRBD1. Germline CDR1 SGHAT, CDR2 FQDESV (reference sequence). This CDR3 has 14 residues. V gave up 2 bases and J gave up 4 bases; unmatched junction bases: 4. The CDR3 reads CASSLKGGATEAFF. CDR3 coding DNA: TGTGCCAGCAGCTTAAAAGGGGGCGCCACTGAAGCTTTCTTT.

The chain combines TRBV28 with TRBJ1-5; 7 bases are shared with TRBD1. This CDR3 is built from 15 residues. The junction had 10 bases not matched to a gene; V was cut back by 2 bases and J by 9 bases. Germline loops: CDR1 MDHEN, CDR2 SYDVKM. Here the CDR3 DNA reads TGTGCCAGCAGTTTAGACAGGGCGCTACGTTGGCCCCAGCATTTT. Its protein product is CASSLDRALRWPQHF.

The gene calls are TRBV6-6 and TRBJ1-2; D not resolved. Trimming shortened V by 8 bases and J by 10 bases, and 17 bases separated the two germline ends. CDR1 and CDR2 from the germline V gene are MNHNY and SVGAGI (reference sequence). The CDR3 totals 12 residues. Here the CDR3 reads CASARTGSYYTF. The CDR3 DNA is TGTGCCAGCGCCCGGACGGGGAGCTACTACACCTTC.

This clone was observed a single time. The chain's CDR3 is CATWEREEEKADTQYF. CDR3 nucleotide sequence: TGTGCCACCTGGGAGCGCGAGGAAGAAAAGGCAGATACGCAGTATTTT. The V and J genes are TRBV10-3 and TRBJ2-3, with D possibly TRBD2 on 5 matching bases. Trimming cost V 10 bases and J 4 bases, with 24 bases left between them. Germline V gene lookup returns CDR1 ENHRY and CDR2 SYGVKD. This CDR3 has 16 residues.

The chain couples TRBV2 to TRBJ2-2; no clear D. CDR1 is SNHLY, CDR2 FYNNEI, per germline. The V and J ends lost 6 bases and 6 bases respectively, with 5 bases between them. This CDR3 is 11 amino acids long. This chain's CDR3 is CASRSAGELFF. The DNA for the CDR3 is TGTGCCAGCAGAAGCGCCGGGGAGCTGTTTTTT.

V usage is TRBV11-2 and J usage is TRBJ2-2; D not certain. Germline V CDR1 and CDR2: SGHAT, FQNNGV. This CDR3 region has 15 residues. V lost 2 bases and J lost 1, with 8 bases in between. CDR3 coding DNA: TGTGCCAGCAGCTTAATCGCGATGAACACCGGGGAGCTGTTTTTT. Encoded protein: CASSLIAMNTGELFF.